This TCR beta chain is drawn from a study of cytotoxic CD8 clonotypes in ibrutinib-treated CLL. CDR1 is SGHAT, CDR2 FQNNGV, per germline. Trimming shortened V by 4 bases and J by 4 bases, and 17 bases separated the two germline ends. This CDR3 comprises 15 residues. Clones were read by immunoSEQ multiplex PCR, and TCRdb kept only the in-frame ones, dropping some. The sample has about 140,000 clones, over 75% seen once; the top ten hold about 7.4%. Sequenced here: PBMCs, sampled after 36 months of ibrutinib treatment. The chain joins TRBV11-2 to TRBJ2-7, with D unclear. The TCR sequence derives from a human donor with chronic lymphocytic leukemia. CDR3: CASSSSEVSLYEQYF. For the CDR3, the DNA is TGTGCCAGCAGCTCCTCCGAGGTTAGTTTGTACGAGCAGTACTTC.